These T cell receptor beta chains were read from a single sample in a study of cytomegalovirus exposure and HLA in healthy donors. Clones were read by immunoSEQ multiplex PCR, and TCRdb kept only the in-frame ones, dropping some. The data contain 90,000 to 120,000 clones, around 85% of them singletons. Sequenced: PBMCs. The receptor set was obtained from a man aged 25-45 years in good health and CMV-seronegative. Each CDR3 is given with its conserved first and last residue. Each record gives: D gene, V gene, J gene, clone size, CDR3 protein, CDR3 DNA. A D gene is named only where the DNA matches it firmly. For some rows the clone size is stated as once, few or many, or as a class when expanded; others skip it.

d_call: TRBD2
v_call: TRBV4-1
j_call: TRBJ2-2
clone_size: NA
cdr3_aa: CASSQESGRGTGELFF
cdr3_nt: TGCGCCAGCAGCCAAGAAAGCGGGAGAGGTACCGGGGAGCTGTTTTTT

d_call: TRBD1
v_call: TRBV6-5
j_call: TRBJ1-4
clone_size: few
cdr3_aa: CASRPQGATNEKLFF
cdr3_nt: TGTGCCAGCAGACCACAGGGGGCAACTAATGAAAAACTGTTTTTT

d_call: NA
v_call: TRBV6-5
j_call: TRBJ2-1
clone_size: few
cdr3_aa: CASSDLPRGQGPQFF
cdr3_nt: TGTGCCAGCAGCGACCTCCCCCGTGGGCAGGGGCCACAGTTCTTC

d_call: TRBD2
v_call: TRBV11-2
j_call: TRBJ2-1
clone_size: NA
cdr3_aa: CASSPSEGGIDEQFF
cdr3_nt: TGTGCCAGCAGCCCGTCGGAGGGAGGGATTGATGAGCAGTTCTTC

d_call: NA
v_call: TRBV7-7
j_call: TRBJ2-2
clone_size: few
cdr3_aa: CASSSRNTGELFF
cdr3_nt: TGTGCTAGCAGCTCCAGGAACACCGGGGAGCTGTTTTTT

d_call: TRBD2
v_call: TRBV7-9
j_call: TRBJ2-1
clone_size: NA
cdr3_aa: CASSSKSGTIYNEQFF
cdr3_nt: TGTGCCAGCAGCTCCAAATCCGGGACTATATACAATGAGCAGTTCTTC

d_call: NA
v_call: TRBV15
j_call: TRBJ2-3
clone_size: NA
cdr3_aa: CATSIPSRGSTDTQYF
cdr3_nt: TGTGCCACCAGCATCCCTAGCCGGGGTAGCACAGATACGCAGTATTTT

d_call: NA
v_call: TRBV28
j_call: TRBJ2-7
clone_size: NA
cdr3_aa: CASSPGSFSYEQYF
cdr3_nt: TGTGCCAGCAGCCCGGGGTCTTTCTCCTACGAGCAGTACTTC

d_call: TRBD2
v_call: TRBV29-1
j_call: TRBJ2-1
clone_size: NA
cdr3_aa: CSCRGGRSSNEQFF
cdr3_nt: TGCAGTTGTCGAGGCGGGAGATCATCTAATGAGCAGTTCTTC

d_call: NA
v_call: TRBV28
j_call: TRBJ2-2
clone_size: NA
cdr3_aa: CASSSTSPNGLFF
cdr3_nt: TGTGCCAGCAGCAGCACTAGCCCGAATGGGCTGTTTTTT

d_call: TRBD1
v_call: TRBV28
j_call: TRBJ1-5
clone_size: few
cdr3_aa: CASSPGTGVFQPQHF
cdr3_nt: TGTGCCAGCAGTCCGGGGACAGGGGTTTTTCAGCCCCAGCATTTT

d_call: NA
v_call: TRBV6-5
j_call: TRBJ2-1
clone_size: NA
cdr3_aa: CASSGTANRGNEQFF
cdr3_nt: TGTGCCAGCAGTGGGACTGCAAACCGAGGCAATGAGCAGTTCTTC

d_call: NA
v_call: TRBV19
j_call: TRBJ2-3
clone_size: NA
cdr3_aa: CASSALGADTQYF
cdr3_nt: TGTGCCAGTAGTGCCCTGGGGGCGGATACGCAGTATTTT

d_call: NA
v_call: TRBV7-8
j_call: TRBJ2-5
clone_size: NA
cdr3_aa: CASSLGFGLNPLTQYF
cdr3_nt: TGTGCCAGCAGCTTAGGTTTCGGACTCAACCCCTTAACCCAGTACTTC

d_call: TRBD1
v_call: TRBV29-1
j_call: TRBJ1-4
clone_size: NA
cdr3_aa: CSVVQGTNEKLFF
cdr3_nt: TGCAGCGTGGTACAGGGGACTAATGAAAAACTGTTTTTT

d_call: NA
v_call: TRBV11-2
j_call: TRBJ2-1
clone_size: NA
cdr3_aa: CASSLTPTGEQFF
cdr3_nt: TGTGCCAGCAGCTTAACGCCAACGGGTGAGCAGTTCTTC

d_call: TRBD1
v_call: TRBV4-2
j_call: TRBJ1-1
clone_size: few
cdr3_aa: CASSQTGVPNTEAFF
cdr3_nt: TGTGCCAGCAGCCAGACAGGGGTACCGAACACTGAAGCTTTCTTT

d_call: NA
v_call: TRBV6-4
j_call: TRBJ2-3
clone_size: NA
cdr3_aa: CASSESLTEGDTQYF
cdr3_nt: TGTGCCAGCAGTGAGAGCCTAACCGAGGGAGATACGCAGTATTTT

d_call: NA
v_call: TRBV7-8
j_call: TRBJ2-5
clone_size: once
cdr3_aa: CASSPRETQYF
cdr3_nt: TGTGCCAGCAGCCCTAGAGAGACCCAGTACTTC

d_call: NA
v_call: TRBV11-2
j_call: TRBJ1-4
clone_size: NA
cdr3_aa: CASSQAITKLFF
cdr3_nt: TGTGCCAGCAGCCAAGCTATAACAAAACTGTTTTTT

d_call: TRBD1
v_call: TRBV2
j_call: TRBJ1-2
clone_size: NA
cdr3_aa: CASSYQVGQGDRYTF
cdr3_nt: TGTGCCAGCTCATACCAGGTGGGACAGGGGGACCGCTACACCTTC